What follows describes a single T cell receptor beta chain. Its antigen is not identified. This entry is derived from a study of Ad26.COV2.S vaccination and SARS-CoV-2 variants. Study-wide results and limits: Post-vaccination spike-specific CD8+ and CD4+ T cell responses reportedly had substantial breadth. Participants in the vaccine arm had higher spike-specific TCR breadth; placebo recipients had lower. Measurements of TCR breadth and depth may have given underestimates of the total T cell responses.

The table came from immunoSEQ multiplex PCR; TCRdb's copy has only in-frame clones and leaves some out. Among approximately 340,000 clones, about 91% were seen once, and the ten largest hold 3% to 5%. This CDR3 has 14 amino acids. With 7 bases removed from V and 4 bases from J, the gap between germline ends came to 17 bases. Germline assignment: CDR1 MNHNS and CDR2 SASEGT. This TCR was recovered from a human donor who had recovered from COVID-19. Sequences were derived from peripheral blood, sampled after recovery from COVID-19. The chain uses TRBV6-1 and TRBJ2-7; a weak D match, TRBD2 (5 bases). DNA of the CDR3: TGTGCCAGCACCCAACCCGGGGTGGTGTACGAGCAGTACTTC. Its translation: CASTQPGVVYEQYF.